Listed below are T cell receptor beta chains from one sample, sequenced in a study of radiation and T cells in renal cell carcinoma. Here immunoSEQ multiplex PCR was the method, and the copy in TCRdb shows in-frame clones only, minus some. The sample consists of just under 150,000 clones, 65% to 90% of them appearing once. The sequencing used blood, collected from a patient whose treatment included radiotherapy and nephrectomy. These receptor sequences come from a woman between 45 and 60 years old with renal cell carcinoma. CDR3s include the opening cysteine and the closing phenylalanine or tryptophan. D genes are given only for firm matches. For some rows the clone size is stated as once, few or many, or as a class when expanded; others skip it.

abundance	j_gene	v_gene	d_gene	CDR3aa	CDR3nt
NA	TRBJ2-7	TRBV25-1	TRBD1	CASRDSRGSSYEQYF	TGTGCCAGCAGGGACTCCAGGGGGAGCTCCTACGAGCAGTACTTC
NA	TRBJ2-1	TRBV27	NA	CATAGRAGAAVGQFF	TGTGCCACCGCGGGACGGGCTGGGGCGGCGGTTGGGCAGTTCTTC
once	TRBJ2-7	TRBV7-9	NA	CASSLGAYEQYF	TGTGCCAGCAGCTTAGGGGCCTACGAGCAGTACTTC
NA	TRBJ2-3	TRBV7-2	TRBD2	CASSPIAGGLTDTQYF	TGTGCCAGCAGCCCCATAGCGGGGGGCCTCACAGATACGCAGTATTTT
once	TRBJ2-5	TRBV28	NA	CASTMGRETQYF	TGTGCCAGCACTATGGGAAGGGAGACCCAGTACTTC
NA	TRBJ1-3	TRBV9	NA	CASSFSSLGTSGNTIYF	TGTGCCAGCAGCTTCTCAAGTCTAGGGACTTCTGGAAACACCATATATTTT
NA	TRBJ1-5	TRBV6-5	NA	CASIGGGSNQPQHF	TGTGCCAGCATAGGGGGGGGTAGCAATCAGCCCCAGCATTTT
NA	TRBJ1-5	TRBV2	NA	CASRQRTSGNQPQHF	TGTGCCAGCAGACAGAGGACCTCAGGCAATCAGCCCCAGCATTTT
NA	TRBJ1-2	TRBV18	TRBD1	CASSPRRQGVEGYTF	TGTGCCAGCTCACCACGGCGACAGGGGGTGGAGGGCTACACCTTC
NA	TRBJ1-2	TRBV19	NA	CASSMGVGPANYGYTF	TGTGCCAGTAGTATGGGAGTCGGGCCCGCTAACTATGGCTACACCTTC
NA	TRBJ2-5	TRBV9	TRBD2	CASSATATSAKETQYF	TGTGCCAGCAGCGCAACGGCGACTAGCGCCAAAGAGACCCAGTACTTC
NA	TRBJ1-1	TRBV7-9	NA	CASSQWTVLNTEAFF	TGTGCCAGCAGCCAGTGGACAGTCCTGAACACTGAAGCCTTCTTT
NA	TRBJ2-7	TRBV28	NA	CASSRQKKPSYEQYF	TGTGCCAGCAGTAGGCAGAAGAAGCCCTCCTACGAGCAGTACTTC
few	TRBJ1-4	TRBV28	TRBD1	CASRPQGDANEKLFF	TGTGCCAGCAGGCCCCAGGGGGATGCTAATGAAAAACTGTTTTTT
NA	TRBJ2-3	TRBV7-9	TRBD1	CASSSPGTGTDTQYF	TGTGCCAGCAGCAGTCCCGGGACAGGCACAGATACGCAGTATTTT
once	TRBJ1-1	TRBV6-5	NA	CAGTRGTEAFF	TGTGCCGGGACAAGGGGGACTGAAGCTTTCTTT
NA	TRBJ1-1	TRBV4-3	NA	CASSQEPGRNTEAFF	TGCGCCAGCAGCCAAGAGCCAGGGAGGAACACTGAAGCTTTCTTT
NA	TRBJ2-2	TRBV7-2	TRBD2	CASSRTSGGSSGELFF	TGTGCCAGCAGCCGGACTAGCGGGGGCTCTTCCGGGGAGCTGTTTTTT
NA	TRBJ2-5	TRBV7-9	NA	CASSLVRGREETQYF	TGTGCCAGCAGCTTAGTACGGGGGCGCGAAGAGACCCAGTACTTC
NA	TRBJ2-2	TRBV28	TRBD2	CASRHPGGSGTGELFF	TGTGCCAGCAGACATCCCGGGGGGTCGGGCACCGGGGAGCTGTTTTTT
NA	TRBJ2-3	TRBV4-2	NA	CASSQKKSRGADTQYF	TGTGCCAGCAGCCAAAAAAAATCCCGTGGGGCAGATACGCAGTATTTT
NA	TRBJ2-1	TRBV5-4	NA	CASSSPGAQTEQFF	TGTGCCAGCAGCTCGCCGGGCGCCCAGACTGAGCAGTTCTTC
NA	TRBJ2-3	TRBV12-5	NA	CASGLEGGGTDTQYF	TGTGCTAGTGGTTTGGAGGGCGGAGGCACAGATACGCAGTATTTT
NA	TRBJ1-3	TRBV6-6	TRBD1	CASSEPSTGRATIYF	TGTGCCAGCAGCGAACCCTCGACAGGGCGGGCCACCATATATTTT
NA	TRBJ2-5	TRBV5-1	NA	CASSFGEETQYF	TGCGCCAGCAGCTTTGGGGAGGAGACCCAGTACTTC
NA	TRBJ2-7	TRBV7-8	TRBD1	CASSRTGGRSYEQYF	TGTGCCAGCAGCAGGACAGGGGGCAGGTCCTACGAGCAGTACTTC
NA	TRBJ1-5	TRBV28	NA	CASSLTAGRGNQPQHF	TGTGCCAGCAGTTTAACCGCCGGACGAGGCAATCAGCCCCAGCATTTT
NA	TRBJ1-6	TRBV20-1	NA	CSARVGVPLHF	TGCAGTGCTAGGGTAGGGGTACCCCTCCACTTT
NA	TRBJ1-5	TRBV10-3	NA	CAVSQGGDQPQHF	TGTGCTGTATCACAGGGCGGAGATCAGCCCCAGCATTTT
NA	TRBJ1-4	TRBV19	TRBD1	CATISPGQTNEKLFF	TGTGCCACCATAAGCCCGGGACAGACTAATGAAAAACTGTTTTTT
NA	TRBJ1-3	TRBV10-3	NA	CAIRGTSGNTIYF	TGTGCCATCAGGGGGACCTCTGGAAACACCATATATTTT
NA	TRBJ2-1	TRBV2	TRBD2	CASKPGLGGNEQFF	TGTGCCAGCAAACCGGGACTAGGGGGCAATGAGCAGTTCTTC
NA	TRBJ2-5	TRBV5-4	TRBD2	CASSLARGGQETQYF	TGTGCCAGCAGCTTGGCGCGGGGGGGGCAAGAGACCCAGTACTTC
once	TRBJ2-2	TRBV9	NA	CASSVGVRVYTGELFF	TGTGCCAGCAGCGTAGGTGTCCGGGTATACACCGGGGAGCTGTTTTTT
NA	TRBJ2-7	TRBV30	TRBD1	CAWSVGDSYEQYF	TGTGCCTGGAGTGTAGGGGACAGCTACGAGCAGTACTTC
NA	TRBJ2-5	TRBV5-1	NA	CASSFGQSGQETQYF	TGCGCCAGCAGCTTTGGACAGTCCGGACAAGAGACCCAGTACTTC
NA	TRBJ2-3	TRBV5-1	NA	CASSPTVTGGDTQYF	TGCGCCAGCAGCCCAACAGTGACAGGAGGAGATACGCAGTATTTT
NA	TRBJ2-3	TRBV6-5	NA	CASSFAGDTQYF	TGTGCCAGCTCGTTTGCAGGAGATACGCAGTATTTT
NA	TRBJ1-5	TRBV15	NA	CATSRVLGQPQHF	TGTGCCACCAGCAGAGTTCTGGGTCAGCCCCAGCATTTT
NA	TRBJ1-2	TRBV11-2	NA	CASSLVFTPGGYTF	TGTGCCAGCAGCTTAGTCTTTACCCCGGGAGGCTACACCTTC
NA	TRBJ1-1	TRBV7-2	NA	CASSLTGMNTEAFF	TGTGCCAGCAGCTTAACGGGCATGAACACTGAAGCTTTCTTT
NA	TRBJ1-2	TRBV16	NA	CASSQSVALIRNYGYTF	TGTGCCAGCAGCCAATCAGTCGCACTGATTCGGAACTATGGCTACACCTTC
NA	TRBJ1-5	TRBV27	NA	CASSPGGRQYGQPQHF	TGTGCCAGCAGTCCGGGGGGAAGACAGTACGGGCAGCCCCAGCATTTT
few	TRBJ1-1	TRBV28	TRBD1	CASSLSGTGNTEAFF	TGTGCCAGCAGTTTATCCGGGACAGGGAACACTGAAGCTTTCTTT
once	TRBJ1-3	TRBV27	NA	CASSLGRGSGNTIYF	TGTGCCAGCAGTTTGGGCAGGGGCTCTGGAAACACCATATATTTT
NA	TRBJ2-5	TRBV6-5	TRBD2	CASSHLTSGEETQYF	TGTGCCAGCAGTCACCTGACTAGCGGGGAGGAGACCCAGTACTTC
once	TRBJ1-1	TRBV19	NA	CASRKSGEGNVRTEAFF	TGTGCCAGTAGGAAATCGGGGGAGGGGAACGTGAGGACTGAAGCTTTCTTT
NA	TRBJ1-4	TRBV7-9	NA	CASSLGVGGEKLFF	TGTGCCAGCAGCTTAGGAGTGGGTGGCGAAAAACTGTTTTTT
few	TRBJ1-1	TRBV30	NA	CAWCLEGSLSAEAFF	TGTGCCTGGTGTTTAGAGGGGTCTCTTAGCGCTGAAGCTTTCTTT
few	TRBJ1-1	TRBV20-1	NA	CSAVRQGEAFF	TGCAGTGCCGTGCGGCAGGGCGAAGCTTTCTTT
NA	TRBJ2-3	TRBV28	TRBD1	CAIGQGTDTQYF	TGTGCCATAGGACAGGGAACAGATACGCAGTATTTT
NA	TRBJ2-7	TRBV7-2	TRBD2	CASSLALAGGISYEQYF	TGTGCCAGCAGCTTAGCACTAGCGGGAGGTATCTCCTACGAGCAGTACTTC
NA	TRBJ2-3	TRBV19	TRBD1	CASSETGIADTQYF	TGTGCCAGTAGCGAGACAGGGATAGCGGATACGCAGTATTTT
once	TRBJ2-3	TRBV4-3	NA	CASSQRGYATDTQYF	TGCGCCAGCAGCCAAAGAGGGTATGCAACAGATACGCAGTATTTT
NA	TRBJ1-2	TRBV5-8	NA	CASTLGTLAGGGYTF	TGTGCCAGCACCCTGGGTACACTCGCAGGTGGTGGCTACACCTTC
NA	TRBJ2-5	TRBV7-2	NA	CASSLGGLEETQYF	TGTGCCAGCAGCTTAGGGGGTCTAGAAGAGACCCAGTACTTC
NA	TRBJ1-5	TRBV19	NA	CASRALGNQPQHF	TGTGCCAGTCGGGCTCTGGGCAATCAGCCCCAGCATTTT
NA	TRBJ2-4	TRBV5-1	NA	CASSLGDPPGDIQYF	TGCGCCAGCAGCTTGGGGGACCCGCCAGGGGACATTCAGTACTTC
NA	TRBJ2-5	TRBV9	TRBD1	CASSVGTGLETQYF	TGTGCCAGCAGCGTAGGGACAGGGCTAGAGACCCAGTACTTC
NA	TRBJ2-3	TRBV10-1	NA	CASSHPSTDTQYF	TGCGCCAGCAGCCATCCTTCCACAGATACGCAGTATTTT